The 32 T cell receptor beta chains presented below share a single source sample, sequenced in a study of T-cell memory formation after mild COVID-19. TCRdb reanalysed the 5' RACE reads using MiXCR and keeps one entry per CDR3 protein. The table has some 150,000 distinct CDR3 sequences, 5.5% to 7% seen once. The sequencing sample was made of PBMCs or a T cell subset sorted from them (not recorded which). The receptors were sampled from an adult woman who had mild COVID-19 (a few samples of this study predate the infection). Cell type and time point are not known.

This clonotype occurred many times. The chain has TRBV7-2 and TRBJ2-1; TRBD2 matches 10 bases. After removal of 5 bases from V and 5 bases from J, the junction contained 12 bases not matched to a gene. Germline assignment: CDR1 SGHTA and CDR2 FQGNSA. This CDR3 region has 17 residues. CDR3 region: CASSTQGRGLANNEQFF. The CDR3 coding sequence is TGTGCCAGCAGCACTCAAGGGCGGGGACTAGCGAACAATGAGCAGTTCTTC.

This clonotype occurred many times. This chain links TRBV6-5 with TRBJ2-1; D gene ambiguous. The CDR3 covers 16 residues. Germline CDR1 and CDR2: MNHEY and SVGAGI. Between the trimmed V and J ends, which lost 7 bases and 4 bases, there was a span of 20 bases. The CDR3 bases are TGTGCCAGCACTTCTATCGCCCTACCTCGTTACAATGAGCAGTTCTTC. This translates into CASTSIALPRYNEQFF.

This clonotype was seen many times. This chain uses TRBV7-3 with TRBJ2-3; the match to TRBD1 covers 7 bases. Germline V gene sequence: CDR1 SGHTA, CDR2 FQGTGA. J lost 2 bases, V lost 1 base, and 3 bases had no gene match. This CDR3 spans 15 amino acids. In nucleotides, the CDR3 is TGTGCCAGCAGCTTAAGGGGACAGCTCACAGATACGCAGTATTTT. Amino acids: CASSLRGQLTDTQYF.

Many counts were recorded for this clonotype. V usage is TRBV7-2 and J usage is TRBJ2-3; D is unclear. Per the germline V gene, CDR1 is SGHTA and CDR2 is FQGNSA. The CDR3 totals 14 residues. The ends were cut back, 1 base at V and 5 bases at J, with 10 bases in the middle. CDR3 sequence (DNA): TGTGCCAGCAGCTTAGGGCAGCAGGTAGATACGCAGTATTTT. Translated: CASSLGQQVDTQYF.

This clonotype was recorded many times. This chain connects TRBV7-9 to TRBJ2-1, with 11 bases fitting TRBD2. This CDR3 region has 16 residues. J lost 9 bases, V lost 5 bases, and 12 bases had no gene match. Per germline, CDR1 SEHNR and CDR2 FQNEAQ (reference sequence). CDR3 loop: CASSAIGLAGGIEQFF. CDR3 in DNA: TGTGCCAGCAGCGCCATCGGGCTAGCGGGAGGAATTGAGCAGTTCTTC.

This clonotype was recorded many times. This chain connects TRBV10-3 to TRBJ1-5; D unclear. V dropped 0 bases and J dropped 2 bases, with 8 bases sitting between them. Germline-derived CDR1 and CDR2 are ENHRY and SYGVKD. The CDR3 spans 15 residues. The CDR3 region is CAISESIRGNQPQHF. The CDR3 DNA reads TGTGCCATCAGTGAGTCGATTAGGGGCAATCAGCCCCAGCATTTT.

The V call is TRBV5-1, the J call TRBJ2-7, with a tentative D call TRBD1 (5 bases). CDR3 size: 15 residues. Trimming removed 0 bases at V and 7 bases at J, with 17 bases between. Germline values: CDR1 SGHRS, CDR2 YFSETQ. The CDR3, as DNA: TGCGCCAGCAGCTTGGCCAACGACAGCCCTCGGGAGCAGTACTTC. Its translation: CASSLANDSPREQYF.

This clonotype was counted a few times. The chain uses TRBV12-3 or TRBV12-4 and TRBJ1-1; D possibly corresponds to TRBD1 (6 bases). Trimming stripped 5 bases from V and 9 bases from J, with 19 bases between. This CDR3 is 14 amino acids long. In nucleotides, the CDR3 is TGTGCCAGCAGTCCCCAGGGGCCTAGGGGCCAAGCTTTCTTT. Its protein is CASSPQGPRGQAFF.

V and J are TRBV4-1 and TRBJ2-2; 11 bases line up with TRBD2. V was pared by 6 bases and J by 4 bases, with 7 bases of the junction left unmatched. CDR3 length: 16 residues. Germline CDR1 MGHRA, CDR2 YSYEKL. The chain's CDR3 is CASRVAGGLGTGELFF. The CDR3 DNA is TGCGCCAGCAGAGTAGCGGGGGGGCTGGGCACCGGGGAGCTGTTTTTT.

Ten or more counts support this clonotype. The V and J genes are TRBV6-5 and TRBJ2-1; 9 positions match TRBD2. This CDR3 has 16 amino acids. Germline V gene lookup returns CDR1 MNHEY and CDR2 SVGAGI. V trimming: 4 bases; J trimming: 3 bases; junction bases outside the gene matches: 7. The DNA of the CDR3 is TGTGCCAGCAGTTCACTGACTAGCGGATACTACAATGAGCAGTTCTTC. The encoded protein is CASSSLTSGYYNEQFF.

V and J are TRBV12-3 or TRBV12-4 and TRBJ1-2; a possible D gene is TRBD1 (6 bases). Trimming cost V 5 bases and J 0 bases, with 19 bases left between them. This CDR3 is built from 17 residues. The CDR3 here is CASSPLETPGANYGYTF. The CDR3 nucleotides read TGTGCCAGCAGTCCACTCGAAACCCCAGGGGCTAACTATGGCTACACCTTC.

The rearrangement uses TRBV4-1 and TRBJ2-7, with D unresolved. The CDR3 has 14 amino acids. Deletions cut 3 bases from V and 2 bases from J, with 11 bases between. Germline CDR1 is MGHRA and CDR2 is YSYEKL. CDR3 sequence reads: CASSQPPRTYEQYF. The CDR3 DNA follows: TGCGCCAGCAGCCAGCCCCCCCGGACCTACGAGCAGTACTTC.

This clonotype occurred a few times. The rearrangement uses TRBV12-3 or TRBV12-4 and TRBJ2-7; 12 nucleotides match TRBD2. The CDR3 runs 14 residues. After removal of 6 bases from V and 5 bases from J, the junction contained 5 bases not matched to a gene. As DNA, the CDR3 is TGTGCCAGCAGGCTAGCGGGAGGGAGAAACGAGCAGTACTTC. This sequence encodes CASRLAGGRNEQYF.

This clonotype appeared many times. V gene TRBV11-2 combines with J gene TRBJ2-1; 7 positions match TRBD2. The CDR3 loop spans 15 amino acids. V shed 5 bases and J 1 base; nucleotides not matched to a gene: 5. CDR1 SGHAT and CDR2 FQNNGV come from the germline V gene. For the CDR3, the DNA is TGTGCCAGCAGCGGCGGGAGACCGTCCTACAATGAGCAGTTCTTC. It encodes CASSGGRPSYNEQFF.

The chain uses TRBV9 and TRBJ2-3, with TRBD2 identical over 10 bases. This CDR3 contains 16 residues. Germline trimming cut 0 bases from V and 5 bases from J; bases unmatched to any gene: 6. Germline lookup yields CDR1 SGDLS and CDR2 YYNGEE. The CDR3 protein is CASSVASGRVGDTQYF. The DNA of the CDR3 is TGTGCCAGCAGCGTAGCTAGCGGGAGAGTCGGAGATACGCAGTATTTT.

This clonotype was picked up a small number of times. V usage is TRBV5-1 and J usage is TRBJ1-3, with TRBD1 identical over 7 bases. Germline values: CDR1 SGHRS, CDR2 YFSETQ. J was trimmed by 9 bases and V by 4 bases; bases with no gene match: 16. The CDR3 runs 16 residues. CDR3: CASSNPLDRELGTIYF. The CDR3 bases are TGCGCCAGCAGCAACCCACTCGACAGGGAGTTGGGCACCATATATTTT. The full variable domain, its missing parts supplied by reference TRBV5-1 and TRBJ1-3, is KAGVTQTPRYLIKTRGQQVTLSCSPISGHRSVSWYQQTPGQGLQFLFEYFSETQRNKGNFPGRFSGRQFSNSRSEMNVSTLELGDSALYLCASSNPLDRELGTIYFGEGSWLTVV.

V gene TRBV12-3 or TRBV12-4 combines with J gene TRBJ2-1, with D unclear. Deletions cut 4 bases from V and 5 bases from J, with 9 bases between. There are 13 residues in the CDR3. This CDR3 reads CASSSRANNEQFF. The CDR3 bases are TGTGCCAGCAGTTCCCGGGCTAACAATGAGCAGTTCTTC.

V is TRBV21-1 and J is TRBJ1-6; the DNA was not compared with TRBD1, the D call given in the table. TRBV21-1 is designated a pseudogene. The CDR3 covers 19 residues. The CDR3 DNA follows: TGTGCCAGCAGCCCCGGCCACCTGCTACACGGATCCCCTAATTCACCCCTCCACTTT. Its translation is CASSPGHLLHGSPNSPLHF.

This rearrangement joins TRBV29-1 to TRBJ2-7; D possibly corresponds to TRBD1 (6 bases). Germline CDR1 and CDR2: SQVTM and ANQGSEA. Between the trimmed V and J ends, which lost 2 bases and 5 bases, there was a span of 13 bases. The CDR3 spans 13 residues. The CDR3 spells CSVETPDSNEQYF. The CDR3 region has the DNA TGCAGCGTTGAAACCCCGGACAGCAACGAGCAGTACTTC.

The J gene is TRBJ2-3, the V gene TRBV6-5, with D unresolved. The CDR3 contains 12 residues. Trimming cost V 4 bases and J 5 bases, with 7 bases left between them. CDR1 and CDR2 from the germline V gene are MNHEY and SVGAGI. CDR3 sequence: CASSSTIDTQYF. The CDR3 bases are TGTGCCAGCAGTTCAACTATAGATACGCAGTATTTT.

Many counts were recorded for this clonotype. The chain carries TRBV4-2 and TRBJ2-3; D is undetermined. Germline V gives CDR1 LGHNA, CDR2 YNFKEQ. This CDR3 spans 14 amino acids. V lost 4 bases and J lost 6, with 14 bases in between. CDR3 DNA: TGTGCCAGCAGCCGGTACCGAGCCTCCGATACGCAGTATTTT. Protein: CASSRYRASDTQYF.

The table lists this clonotype with a few counts. The chain joins TRBV6-5 to TRBJ1-3; TRBD1 is a possible D gene (5 bases). CDR3 size: 17 residues. Between the trimmed V and J ends, which lost 0 bases and 0 bases, there was a span of 12 bases. The V gene's germline CDR1 is MNHEY and CDR2 SVGAGI. As DNA, the CDR3 is TGTGCCAGCAGTTACTCGAGACAGCGTTTCTCTGGAAACACCATATATTTT. Its translation is CASSYSRQRFSGNTIYF.

On this clonotype itself: This may be a read error: a much more frequent sequence differs by one nucleotide. This rearrangement joins TRBV9 to TRBJ1-1; possibly TRBD1 for D (5 bases). This CDR3 has 14 residues. Germline values: CDR1 SGDLS, CDR2 YYNGEE. The CDR3 DNA follows: TGTGCCAGCAGCGTAGATCCAGGGAACACTGAAGATTTCTTT. Translation: CASSVDPGNTEDFF.

The V call is TRBV18, the J call TRBJ1-2; tentative D call: TRBD1 (5 bases). Germline V CDR1 and CDR2: KGHSH, LQKENI. The germline V and J ends were trimmed by 2 bases and 6 bases, with 13 bases remaining between them. The length of the CDR3 is 14 residues. Here the CDR3 DNA reads TGTGCCAGCTCACCAAAGGGGAAGCGAAATGGCTACACCTTC. Its translation: CASSPKGKRNGYTF.

This clonotype has a count of ten or more. The chain uses TRBV6-2 or TRBV6-3 and TRBJ1-6; 10 nucleotides match TRBD1. J gave up 6 bases and V 5 bases, and 7 bases lay outside the gene matches. The CDR3 is made up of 16 amino acids. Germline loops: CDR1 MNHEY, CDR2 SVGEGT. CDR3 coding DNA: TGTGCCAGCAGTCCGCGGGACAGGGGTGTTAATTCACCCCTCCACTTT. It specifies CASSPRDRGVNSPLHF.

In its sample, this clonotype was seen many times. This chain uses TRBV9 with TRBJ2-2; D is ambiguous. The germline CDR1 and CDR2 sequences are SGDLS and YYNGEE. V lost 0 bases and J lost 7, with 10 bases in between. The CDR3 is 14 amino acids. DNA of the CDR3: TGTGCCAGCAGCGTAGAGCCAGTCAGCGGGGAGCTGTTTTTT. It specifies CASSVEPVSGELFF.

The rearrangement links TRBV12-3 or TRBV12-4 to TRBJ2-4; D gene unclear. The CDR3 loop spans 16 amino acids. Trimming shortened V by 3 bases and J by 0 bases, and 12 bases separated the two germline ends. The CDR3 loop reads CASSFVAVGAKNIQYF. The CDR3 region has the DNA TGTGCCAGCAGTTTTGTGGCGGTGGGAGCCAAAAACATTCAGTACTTC.

CDR3 nucleotide sequence: TGTGCCAGCAGCTGGGGACTAGGGAACACCGGGGAGCTGTTTTTT. This sequence encodes CASSWGLGNTGELFF. V usage is TRBV12-3 or TRBV12-4 and J usage is TRBJ2-2; 8 bases match TRBD2. The CDR3 is 15 amino acids. The V and J ends lost 6 bases and 1 base, in that order; junction bases with no gene match: 4.

The chain has TRBV6-1 and TRBJ1-1; TRBD1 is a possible D gene (5 bases). V lost 2 bases, J lost 1 base, and 11 bases lay in between. The length of the CDR3 is 15 residues. Germline V gene data show CDR1 as MNHNS and CDR2 as SASEGT. The CDR3 spells CASSEPAGANTEAFF. In DNA, the CDR3 is TGTGCCAGCAGTGAACCCGCCGGGGCGAACACTGAAGCTTTCTTT.

This clonotype showed up many times. The chain couples TRBV12-3 or TRBV12-4 to TRBJ2-6, with no clear D. The CDR3 covers 15 residues. The V and J ends lost 2 bases and 2 bases respectively, with 7 bases between them. CDR3 loop: CASSLSSAGANVLTF. The CDR3 nucleotides are TGTGCCAGCAGTTTAAGCTCGGCTGGGGCCAACGTCCTGACTTTC.

This clonotype occurred a few times. The rearrangement joins TRBV3-1 to TRBJ2-1; 8 positions match TRBD2. CDR3 length equals 16 residues. V dropped 4 bases and J dropped 5; count of bases not matched to a gene: 10. Germline-derived CDR1 and CDR2 are LGHDT and YNNKEL (reference sequence). Written as DNA, the CDR3 is TGTGCCAGCAGCCCCGGGGGGGGCCGGGGGCACAATGAGCAGTTCTTC. This gives the protein CASSPGGGRGHNEQFF.

This clonotype came up once. This chain links TRBV5-1 with TRBJ2-3; TRBD2 matches at 8 bases. The J segment lost 8 bases and the V segment lost 3 bases, leaving 11 bases of the junction unmatched. This CDR3 is built from 15 residues. The germline CDR1 and CDR2 sequences are SGHRS and YFSETQ. This chain's CDR3 is CASSSFSGALVTQYF. The CDR3 nucleotides are TGCGCCAGCAGCTCCTTTAGCGGGGCTTTAGTTACGCAGTATTTT.